This T cell receptor (beta chain) appears in the sequencing data of a study of T cell responses to AZD1222 COVID-19 vaccine. There are a few counts of this clone. Sequencing used immunoSEQ multiplex PCR; TCRdb keeps in-frame clones, though not all of them. The sample holds over 110,000 clones, around 90% seen once. The CDR3 runs to 19 residues. Germline CDR1 SGHNT, CDR2 YYREEE (reference sequence). Trimming cost V 4 bases and J 3 bases, with 23 bases left between them. The sequences come from peripheral blood, collected on day 0 of AZD1222 vaccination. V and J are TRBV5-4 and TRBJ1-6; unclear D gene. The clonotype originates from an adult in good health. Here the CDR3 DNA reads TGTGCCAGCAGCCTTACCGGGCCAAAAAATGGGGACTATAATTCACCCCTCCACTTT. Its protein is CASSLTGPKNGDYNSPLHF.